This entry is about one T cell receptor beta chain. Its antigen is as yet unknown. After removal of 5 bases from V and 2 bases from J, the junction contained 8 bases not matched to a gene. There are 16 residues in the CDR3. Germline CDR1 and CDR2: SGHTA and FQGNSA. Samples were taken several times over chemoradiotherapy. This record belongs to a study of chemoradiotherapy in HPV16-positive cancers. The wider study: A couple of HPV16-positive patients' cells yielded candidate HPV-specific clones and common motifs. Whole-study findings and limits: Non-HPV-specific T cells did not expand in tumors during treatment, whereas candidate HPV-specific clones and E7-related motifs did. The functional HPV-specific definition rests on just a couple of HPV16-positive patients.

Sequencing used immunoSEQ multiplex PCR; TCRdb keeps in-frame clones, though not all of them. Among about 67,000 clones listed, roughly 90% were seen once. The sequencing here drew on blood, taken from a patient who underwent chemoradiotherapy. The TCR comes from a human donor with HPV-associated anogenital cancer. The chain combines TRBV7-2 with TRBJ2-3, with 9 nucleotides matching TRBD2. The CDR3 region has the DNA TGTGCCAGCAGCGTCCGCGGGGGGGCCACCACAGATACGCAGTATTTT. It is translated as CASSVRGGATTDTQYF.